This entry describes one T cell receptor beta chain. As processed by the authors: Estimation of nucleated cell counts was performed using reference gene primer amplification. The data were produced by immunoSEQ multiplex PCR, yet TCRdb's version contains in-frame clones alone and is incomplete. The DNA gave D and trimming, while V, J and clone size come from that table. The sample includes over 200,000 clones, more than 65% seen only once; the top ten take 4.4%. The sample originates from a study of blood T cell repertoires in COVID-19. At the level of the study: COVID-19 samples from acute and convalescent phases originated in the United States, Italy and Spain. Sample material is recorded as cDNA or gDNA derived from T cells, B-cell-depleted T cells, or PBMCs.

This CDR3 region has 14 residues. Germline CDR1 and CDR2: LGHDT and YNNKEL (reference sequence). Between the trimmed V and J ends, which lost 2 bases and 0 bases, there was a span of 7 bases. The receptor was derived from a man aged 45-65 years with active or convalescent COVID-19. The chain links TRBV3-1 (or the pseudogene TRBV3-2) to TRBJ2-5, with D unclear. Sequencing was done on a sample of peripheral blood. Here the CDR3 DNA reads TGTGCCAGCAGCCAAAGAACTAACCAAGAGACCCAGTACTTC. Protein sequence: CASSQRTNQETQYF.